These 27 T cell receptor beta chains were sequenced from one sample in a study of T cell clones after liver transplantation. Assay: immunoSEQ multiplex PCR; the TCRdb copy retains only in-frame clones and omits some. This table holds about 50,000 clones, 55% to 85% found once. Specimen: CD4+ T cells from blood, collected 52 to 60 months after liver transplant. These receptors all come from a human patient who received a liver transplant. The graft donor may have given rise to some T cells.

The chain has TRBV20-1 and TRBJ1-1, with TRBD1 matching over 8 bases. The CDR3 covers 11 residues. CDR1 and CDR2 (germline): DFQATT, SNEGSKA (reference sequence). The V and J ends lost 0 bases and 11 bases, in that order; junction bases with no gene match: 2. CDR3 protein: CSAREDRDAFF. The CDR3 region has the DNA TGCAGTGCTAGAGAGGACAGGGATGCTTTCTTT.

This clone turned up a few times. This chain links TRBV4-1 with TRBJ2-1; TRBD1 or TRBD2 may be the D gene (5 bases each). V dropped 4 bases and J dropped 0 bases, with 13 bases sitting between them. CDR1 is MGHRA, CDR2 YSYEKL, per germline. The CDR3 runs 16 residues. Here the CDR3 DNA reads TGCGCCAGCAGCCCCCCGAGAGGGGCCTCCTACAATGAGCAGTTCTTC. Protein product: CASSPPRGASYNEQFF.

The V and J genes are TRBV4-2 and TRBJ2-7; 9 bases line up with TRBD2. CDR3 length equals 14 residues. Trimming at V came to 5 bases and at J to 0 bases, leaving 2 bases not matched to a gene. Germline V gene lookup returns CDR1 LGHNA and CDR2 YNFKEQ. This CDR3 reads CASSSGGFSYEQYF. The CDR3 DNA reads TGTGCCAGCAGCAGCGGGGGGTTCTCCTACGAGCAGTACTTC.

The chain has TRBV27 and TRBJ2-5, with TRBD2 matching over 8 bases. Germline V gene data show CDR1 as MNHEY and CDR2 as SMNVEV (reference sequence). The V gene end was trimmed by 6 bases and the J gene end by 6 bases; junction bases not matched to a gene: 9. The CDR3 extends over 14 amino acids. The CDR3 loop is CASSPGTSYKTQYF. In nucleotides, the CDR3 is TGTGCCAGCAGCCCCGGGACTAGTTATAAGACCCAGTACTTC.

This clone has just a few counts. V and J are TRBV5-6 and TRBJ2-3; D may match TRBD1 or TRBD2 (6 bases each). Per germline, CDR1 SGHDT and CDR2 YYEEEE. The CDR3 sequence is 14 residues long. The V end was cut by 4 bases, the J end by 6 bases, with 15 bases between. In DNA, the CDR3 is TGTGCCAGCAGCCCGGGGGCCTGGTCGGATACGCAGTATTTT. It encodes CASSPGAWSDTQYF.

The chain employs TRBV27 and TRBJ2-7, with D possibly matching TRBD2 (6 bases). The ends were cut back, 5 bases at V and 3 bases at J, with 17 bases in the middle. Germline CDR1 is MNHEY and CDR2 is SMNVEV (reference sequence). The length of the CDR3 is 15 residues. CDR3 bases: TGTGCCAGCAGTCCCGTGCGCGGGGAACGCTACGAGCAGTACTTC. Translation: CASSPVRGERYEQYF.

J is TRBJ2-2 and V is TRBV5-1, with 8 bases fitting TRBD1. After removal of 3 bases from V and 5 bases from J, the junction contained 6 bases not matched to a gene. The germline CDR1 and CDR2 sequences are SGHRS and YFSETQ. The CDR3 consists of 15 residues. The CDR3 bases are TGCGCCAGCAGCTCGAACAGGGGGGAGACCGGGGAGCTGTTTTTT. Translated: CASSSNRGETGELFF.

The V gene is TRBV10-3, the J gene TRBJ2-2, with 8 bases that match TRBD2. The germline CDR1 and CDR2 sequences are ENHRY and SYGVKD. This CDR3 has 16 residues. The junction had 5 bases not matched to a gene; V was cut back by 4 bases and J by 1 base. CDR3 protein: CAISGSSGVNTGELFF. The DNA for the CDR3 is TGTGCCATCAGTGGAAGTAGCGGGGTGAACACCGGGGAGCTGTTTTTT.

V gene TRBV25-1 combines with J gene TRBJ1-5; D unclear. V was trimmed by 2 bases and J by 1 base, leaving 6 bases between them. The germline CDR1 and CDR2 sequences are MGHDK and SYGVNS. The CDR3 loop spans 14 amino acids. The CDR3 reads CASSELSSNQPQHF. CDR3 nucleotide sequence: TGTGCCAGCAGTGAACTTAGCAGCAATCAGCCCCAGCATTTT.

The chain links TRBV19 to TRBJ2-6; D is unclear. Germline CDR1 LNHDA, CDR2 SQIVND (reference sequence). The ends were cut back, 5 bases at V and 0 bases at J, with 14 bases in the middle. The CDR3 totals 17 residues. CDR3 in DNA: TGTGCCAGTAGTCCGGGCAGGAGTGCCTCTGGGGCCAACGTCCTGACTTTC. Protein: CASSPGRSASGANVLTF.

The V call is TRBV7-9, the J call TRBJ2-1; D is tentatively TRBD1 or TRBD2 (6 bases each). Germline V gene data show CDR1 as SEHNR and CDR2 as FQNEAQ (reference sequence). This CDR3 comprises 15 residues. The V gene lost 6 bases and the J gene lost 6 bases, with 18 bases spanning the gap. The CDR3: CASSRGSGAGNEQFF. DNA of the CDR3: TGTGCCAGCAGTCGGGGATCGGGGGCAGGCAATGAGCAGTTCTTC. The full variable domain, its missing parts supplied by reference TRBV7-9 and TRBJ2-1, is DTGVSQNPRHKITKRGQNVTFRCDPISEHNRLYWYRQTLGQGPEFLTYFQNEAQLEKSRLLSDRFSAERPKGSFSTLEIQRTEQGDSAMYLCASSRGSGAGNEQFFGPGTRLTVL.

The rearrangement uses TRBV18 and TRBJ2-3; 9 bases are a match to TRBD1. Germline V gene lookup returns CDR1 KGHSH and CDR2 LQKENI. CDR3 length: 17 amino acids. V dropped 3 bases and J dropped 7; count of bases not matched to a gene: 14. The chain's CDR3 is CASSPGDGTGRRNTQYF. The CDR3 nucleotides are TGTGCCAGCTCACCTGGCGACGGGACAGGGCGCAGGAATACGCAGTATTTT.

V and J are TRBV27 and TRBJ2-3; tentative D call: TRBD2 (6 bases). The CDR3 sequence is 15 residues long. Trimming stripped 5 bases from V and 6 bases from J, with 18 bases between. Germline V CDR1 and CDR2: MNHEY, SMNVEV (reference sequence). The CDR3 coding sequence is TGTGCCAGCAGTCCGGGGACGGGGACTCTGGATACGCAGTATTTT. Its translation: CASSPGTGTLDTQYF.

This chain connects TRBV5-1 to TRBJ2-3; D gene uncertain. The CDR3 consists of 13 residues. The germline V and J ends were trimmed by 4 bases and 2 bases, with 8 bases remaining between them. Germline CDR1 and CDR2: SGHRS and YFSETQ. CDR3 protein: CASSPRLTDTQYF. CDR3 coding DNA: TGCGCCAGCAGCCCCCGTCTCACAGATACGCAGTATTTT.

The rearrangement links TRBV5-6 to TRBJ1-1, with D perhaps TRBD1 (6 bases). Trimming pared 4 bases from V and 0 bases from J, leaving 13 bases between. Per germline, CDR1 SGHDT and CDR2 YYEEEE. The CDR3 totals 15 residues. The CDR3 protein is CASSPTTGMNTEAFF. The CDR3 nucleotides are TGTGCCAGCAGCCCTACGACAGGAATGAACACTGAAGCTTTCTTT.

This chain joins TRBV13 and TRBJ2-6, with D possibly matching TRBD2 (5 bases). The CDR3 is 14 amino acids. The V gene's germline CDR1 is PRHDT and CDR2 FYEKMQ (reference sequence). Trimming stripped 6 bases from V and 13 bases from J, with 19 bases between. Written as DNA, the CDR3 is TGTGCCAGCAGACATGATCTGCGGGCCCCAGTCCTGACTTTC. This gives the protein CASRHDLRAPVLTF.

The V call is TRBV27, the J call TRBJ2-3, with D unclear. Germline V gene data show CDR1 as MNHEY and CDR2 as SMNVEV (reference sequence). This CDR3 has 13 amino acids. The V gene lost 6 bases and the J gene lost 0 bases, with 7 bases spanning the gap. This CDR3 is CASRDASTDTQYF. CDR3 DNA sequence: TGTGCCAGCAGAGACGCTAGCACAGATACGCAGTATTTT.

This clone appeared a single time. This chain's CDR3 is CASSVDGTNYGYTF. The CDR3, as DNA: TGTGCCAGCAGTGTGGACGGAACTAACTATGGCTACACCTTC. The genes are TRBV6-4 and TRBJ1-2; D is undetermined. This CDR3 comprises 14 residues. V was pared by 4 bases and J by 0 bases, with 9 bases between. Germline CDR1 and CDR2: MRHNA and SNTAGT.

This clone has a handful of counts. The chain uses TRBV4-2 and TRBJ1-2; 9 nucleotides match TRBD1. This CDR3 region has 14 residues. CDR1 and CDR2 from the germline V gene are LGHNA and YNFKEQ. V shed 4 bases and J 4 bases; nucleotides not matched to a gene: 4. The CDR3 spells CASSPGTGTYGYTF. In DNA, the CDR3 is TGTGCCAGCAGCCCCGGGACAGGGACCTATGGCTACACCTTC.

The chain links TRBV27 to TRBJ1-2; possible D gene TRBD1, 5 bases. From germline, CDR1 is MNHEY and CDR2 SMNVEV (reference sequence). The V and J ends lost 6 bases and 0 bases respectively, with 17 bases between them. This CDR3 comprises 16 residues. The CDR3 loop reads CASSLGWTPANYGYTF. The CDR3 nucleotides are TGTGCCAGCAGCCTCGGATGGACACCTGCTAACTATGGCTACACCTTC.

This clone was picked up one time. The chain has TRBV21-1 and TRBJ2-7. TRBV21-1 is a known pseudogene. The CDR3 contains 16 residues. Here the CDR3 DNA reads TGTGCCAGCAGCAAATGCGTCGGGGGACACTCCTACGAGCAGTACTTC. Its translation is CASSKCVGGHSYEQYF.

V gene TRBV4-1 combines with J gene TRBJ2-3, with 10 bases fitting TRBD2. The trim removed 4 bases at V and 7 bases at J, leaving 11 bases unmatched. Germline V CDR1 and CDR2: MGHRA, YSYEKL. The CDR3 totals 16 residues. CDR3: CASSRLLAGREYTQYF. In DNA form, the CDR3 reads TGCGCCAGCAGCCGTCTACTAGCGGGGAGGGAGTATACGCAGTATTTT.

This rearrangement joins TRBV30 to TRBJ1-3; D gene unclear. Germline loops: CDR1 GTSNPN, CDR2 SVGIG (reference sequence). Trimming took off 3 bases at V and 4 bases at J, with 13 bases between the two ends. The CDR3 runs to 14 residues. The CDR3 loop is CAWSAQAPGNTIYF. In DNA form, the CDR3 reads TGTGCCTGGAGCGCCCAGGCGCCCGGAAACACCATATATTTT.

CDR3 residues: CASADRERGEQYF. CDR3 DNA sequence: TGTGCCAGCGCGGACAGGGAAAGAGGCGAGCAGTACTTC. The chain recombines TRBV4-2 with TRBJ2-7; 8 nucleotides line up with TRBD1. The junction had 9 bases not matched to a gene; V was cut back by 8 bases and J by 6 bases. Germline lookup yields CDR1 LGHNA and CDR2 YNFKEQ. CDR3 size: 13 residues.

The rearrangement links TRBV28 to TRBJ1-2, with a weak D call TRBD1 (5 bases). CDR1 is MDHEN, CDR2 SYDVKM, per germline. V was pared by 3 bases and J by 6 bases, with 11 bases between. The CDR3 length is 13 residues. CDR3 coding DNA: TGTGCCAGCAGTTTCGGACATCTTAATGGCTACACCTTC. This gives the protein CASSFGHLNGYTF.

The V and J genes are TRBV18 and TRBJ2-7; TRBD2 matches at 9 bases. The CDR3 is 16 residues long. Germline loops: CDR1 KGHSH, CDR2 LQKENI. V dropped 1 base and J dropped 0; count of bases not matched to a gene: 4. In DNA form, the CDR3 reads TGTGCCAGCTCACCACTCGCGGGGGGGGCCTCCTACGAGCAGTACTTC. Translation: CASSPLAGGASYEQYF. The full variable domain, with the rest looked up from reference TRBV18 and TRBJ2-7, is NAGVMQNPRHLVRRRGQEARLRCSPMKGHSHVYWYRQLPEEGLKFMVYLQKENIIDESGMPKERFSAEFPKEGPSILRIQQVVRGDSAAYFCASSPLAGGASYEQYFGPGTRLTVT.

This chain connects TRBV7-7 to TRBJ2-2; 7 bases agree with TRBD1. The CDR3 is 14 amino acids. Germline trimming cut 3 bases from V and 7 bases from J; bases unmatched to any gene: 5. Germline CDR1 is SSHAT and CDR2 is FNYEAQ (reference sequence). The CDR3 region is CASSFRGRNGELFF. The CDR3 region has the DNA TGTGCCAGCAGCTTTAGGGGGCGGAACGGGGAGCTGTTTTTT.